Following are 10 T cell receptor beta chains from one sample sequenced in a study of control samples from healthy donors and cancer patients. Repertoires were generated with immunoSEQ multiplex PCR, while TCRdb's copy carries only in-frame clones and drops some. The top ten hold 6% to 7% of the sample, which has roughly 370,000 clones, 80% to 95% seen once. Source material: PBMCs. These receptors were collected from a man aged 35 to 55 with head and neck cancer.

This rearrangement joins TRBV19 to TRBJ1-2; 8 positions match TRBD1. The length of the CDR3 is 15 residues. V trimming: 3 bases; J trimming: 4 bases; junction bases outside the gene matches: 7. The V gene's germline CDR1 is LNHDA and CDR2 SQIVND (reference sequence). CDR3 sequence reads: CASSMDREHVYGYTF. The CDR3 nucleotides read TGTGCCAGTAGTATGGACAGGGAGCACGTCTATGGCTACACCTTC. Full variable domain (remainder filled in from reference TRBV19 and TRBJ1-2): DGGITQSPKYLFRKEGQNVTLSCEQNLNHDAMYWYRQDPGQGLRLIYYSQIVNDFQKGDIAEGYSVSREKKESFPLTVTSAQKNPTAFYLCASSMDREHVYGYTFGSGTRLTVV.

The rearrangement uses TRBV18 and TRBJ1-6, with D uncertain. V dropped 3 bases and J dropped 6 bases, with 15 bases sitting between them. CDR3 length: 16 residues. Germline V gives CDR1 KGHSH, CDR2 LQKENI. This CDR3 reads CASSPEESDFNSPLHF. As DNA, the CDR3 is TGTGCCAGCTCACCGGAGGAGTCCGATTTTAATTCACCCCTCCACTTT. Drawing the rest from reference TRBV18 and TRBJ1-6, the complete variable domain is NAGVMQNPRHLVRRRGQEARLRCSPMKGHSHVYWYRQLPEEGLKFMVYLQKENIIDESGMPKERFSAEFPKEGPSILRIQQVVRGDSAAYFCASSPEESDFNSPLHFGNGTRLTVT.

V and J are TRBV18 and TRBJ2-1; 7 positions agree with TRBD2. The germline gives CDR1 KGHSH, CDR2 LQKENI. V lost 6 bases, J lost 5 bases, and 4 bases stayed unmatched. CDR3 length: 13 residues. The CDR3 region has the DNA TGTGCCAGCTCGGGAGGGACGGACAATGAGCAGTTCTTC. Encoded protein: CASSGGTDNEQFF.

The CDR3 region is CASSMEGVYGYTF. CDR3 DNA: TGTGCCAGTAGTATGGAGGGGGTCTATGGCTACACCTTC. The rearrangement links TRBV19 to TRBJ1-2; D perhaps matches TRBD1 (6 bases). Per germline, CDR1 LNHDA and CDR2 SQIVND (reference sequence). The CDR3 extends over 13 amino acids. The V and J ends lost 3 bases and 4 bases respectively, with 9 bases between them.

The CDR3 is CSVEDPRSSTDTQYF. For the CDR3, the DNA is TGCAGCGTTGAAGATCCGCGGTCTAGCACAGATACGCAGTATTTT. The chain combines TRBV29-1 with TRBJ2-3; D call uncertain. The length of the CDR3 is 15 residues. Looked up from germline, CDR1 is SQVTM and CDR2 is ANQGSEA. Trimming pared 0 bases from V and 0 bases from J, leaving 10 bases between.

V is TRBV9 and J is TRBJ1-2; TRBD1 is a possible D gene (5 bases). Trimming shortened V by 0 bases and J by 7 bases, and 19 bases separated the two germline ends. CDR1 and CDR2 from the germline V gene are SGDLS and YYNGEE. This CDR3 has 16 residues. The CDR3 region is CASSVGVEGSGGGYTF. DNA for the CDR3: TGTGCCAGCAGCGTAGGCGTAGAGGGGAGTGGTGGTGGCTACACCTTC.

The chain links TRBV6-2 or TRBV6-3 to TRBJ2-3; no clear D. V lost 5 bases to trimming and J lost 2 bases, with 11 bases between them. The CDR3 consists of 14 residues. CDR1 and CDR2 (germline): MNHEY, SVGEGT. CDR3 loop: CASSDTATTDTQYF. In DNA, the CDR3 is TGTGCCAGCAGTGACACGGCGACCACAGATACGCAGTATTTT.

The chain employs TRBV10-3 and TRBJ2-3, with D perhaps matching TRBD2 (6 bases). CDR1 ENHRY and CDR2 SYGVKD come from the germline V gene. The V end was cut by 4 bases, the J end by 5 bases, with 19 bases between. The CDR3 totals 16 residues. CDR3 sequence: CAISGGRSGEVDTQYF. In DNA, the CDR3 is TGTGCCATCAGTGGAGGGCGGTCGGGGGAGGTAGATACGCAGTATTTT.

V usage is TRBV7-9 and J usage is TRBJ2-2; 7 nucleotides line up with TRBD1. With 4 bases clipped from V and 6 bases from J, the junction kept 8 bases outside the gene matches. Germline V lookup: CDR1 SEHNR, CDR2 FQNEAQ (reference sequence). CDR3 size: 15 residues. CDR3 residues: CASSSQGQVPGELFF. DNA of the CDR3: TGTGCCAGCAGCTCCCAAGGACAGGTGCCCGGGGAGCTGTTTTTT.

This clone was recorded a few times. The rearrangement joins TRBV6-4 to TRBJ2-1; 8 bases are a match to TRBD2. CDR3 length: 14 amino acids. J lost 3 bases, V lost 2 bases, and 0 bases had no gene match. Germline CDR1 MRHNA, CDR2 SNTAGT. The CDR3 DNA reads TGTGCCAGCAGTGACGCGGGGGGCTACAATGAGCAGTTCTTC. Its translation is CASSDAGGYNEQFF.